A selection of T cell receptor beta chains follows, all from one sample in a study of cytomegalovirus exposure and HLA in healthy donors. TCRdb's table, derived via immunoSEQ multiplex PCR, lists solely in-frame clones and lacks some. The data include fewer than 40,000 clones; the top ten clones carry around 1.9%. Sequenced sample: PBMCs. Receptor source: a woman in her thirties or forties in good health and CMV-seropositive. Each CDR3 is given with its conserved first and last residue. Fields, in order: J gene, D gene, V gene, CDR3 DNA, CDR3 protein. D genes are given only for firm matches.

TRBJ2-3 | TRBD2 | TRBV2 | TGTGCCAGCAGTGAAACACTAGCGGGAGGCACAGATACGCAGTATTTT | CASSETLAGGTDTQYF
TRBJ1-5 | NA | TRBV4-2 | TGTGCCAGCAGCCAAGGAGGGCTTCAGCCCCAGCATTTT | CASSQGGLQPQHF
TRBJ2-1 | TRBD1 | TRBV7-6 | TGTGCCAGCAGCACACGGACAGGGTCTCACAATGAGCAGTTCTTC | CASSTRTGSHNEQFF
TRBJ2-1 | NA | TRBV4-1 | TGCGCCAGCAGCCGAGGAGTCTACAATGAGCAGTTCTTC | CASSRGVYNEQFF
TRBJ2-3 | TRBD2 | TRBV11-2 | TGTGCCAGCAGCTTAGAGCGGGGGACTAGCACAGATACGCAGTATTTT | CASSLERGTSTDTQYF
TRBJ2-2 | NA | TRBV11-3 | TGTGCCAGCAGCTTCGGGAGCACCGGGGAGCTGTTTTTT | CASSFGSTGELFF
TRBJ2-5 | NA | TRBV7-2 | TGTGCCAGCAGCTGGCCCAGCCAAGAGACCCAGTACTTC | CASSWPSQETQYF
TRBJ1-5 | TRBD1 | TRBV7-2 | TGTGCCAGCAGCTTAGAAGTCGGGACAGCGAATCAGCCCCAGCATTTT | CASSLEVGTANQPQHF
TRBJ2-7 | TRBD2 | TRBV19 | TGTGCCAGTAGCCGACTAGCGGGAGGGCCGGGGGAGCAGTACTTC | CASSRLAGGPGEQYF
TRBJ2-1 | NA | TRBV9 | TGTGCCAGCAGCCCAGGGCTCGACAATGAGCAGTTCTTC | CASSPGLDNEQFF
TRBJ2-7 | NA | TRBV5-1 | TGCGCCAGCAGCCCGCTGACAGGCCGCGGAGAGCAGTACTTC | CASSPLTGRGEQYF
TRBJ2-3 | NA | TRBV5-1 | TGCGCCAGCAGCTTGGCTAGCAGTACTAGCACAGATACGCAGTATTTT | CASSLASSTSTDTQYF
TRBJ2-7 | NA | TRBV28 | TGTGCCAGCAGTACATTGACAGCCCGCTCCTACGAGCAGTACTTC | CASSTLTARSYEQYF
TRBJ2-3 | TRBD2 | TRBV19 | TGTGCCAGCGGACTAGCGGGCTTCACTAGCACAGATACGCAGTATTTT | CASGLAGFTSTDTQYF
TRBJ1-2 | NA | TRBV25-1 | TGTGCCAGCAGTTTCAGTTATGGCTACACCTTC | CASSFSYGYTF
TRBJ1-1 | NA | TRBV29-1 | TGCAGCACTGGGGCGGGGGGAAACACTGAAGCTTTCTTT | CSTGAGGNTEAFF
TRBJ1-2 | NA | TRBV4-2 | TGTGCCAGCAGCCAATACTCCCCGGGGGGTCCCAGGAGTGGAGGCTACACCTTC | CASSQYSPGGPRSGGYTF
TRBJ2-3 | TRBD1 | TRBV5-1 | TGCGCCAGCAGCCAAGACAGGGGGGGTCTCGCAGATACGCAGTATTTT | CASSQDRGGLADTQYF
TRBJ2-1 | NA | TRBV5-1 | TGCGCCAGCAGTCGGAGCTACAATGAGCAGTTCTTC | CASSRSYNEQFF
TRBJ1-1 | NA | TRBV9 | TGTGCCAGCAGCGTAGCTTTGGGCGGGCCTGAAGCTTTCTTT | CASSVALGGPEAFF
TRBJ2-1 | NA | TRBV5-4 | TGTGCCAGCAGCTTGGGGAGCAGTGAGCAGTTCTTC | CASSLGSSEQFF
TRBJ2-2 | TRBD2 | TRBV4-2 | TGTGCCAGCAGCCCCGCTAGCGGGAGAAGCACCGGGGAGCTGTTTTTT | CASSPASGRSTGELFF
TRBJ2-7 | NA | TRBV13 | TGTGCCAGCAGCTTAATGGGAGGACGCAGCACCTACGAGCAGTACTTC | CASSLMGGRSTYEQYF
TRBJ1-1 | TRBD1 | TRBV7-3 | TGTGCCAGCAGCGCCCAGGGGGCGCTCCCTGAAGCTTTCTTT | CASSAQGALPEAFF
TRBJ2-7 | TRBD2 | TRBV7-6 | TGTGCCAGCAGCAGCCCCGGGACTACCAACTACGAGCAGTACTTC | CASSSPGTTNYEQYF
TRBJ1-5 | NA | TRBV19 | TGTGCCAGTAATCCCTACAATCAGCCCCAGCATTTT | CASNPYNQPQHF
TRBJ2-1 | TRBD1 | TRBV7-3 | TGTGCCAGCAGCTTAGCCGGGACAGGGGGTGATGGGAATGAGCAGTTCTTC | CASSLAGTGGDGNEQFF
TRBJ2-3 | NA | TRBV19 | TGTGCCAGTAAGGGTTATGGGGGGGCCCACACAGATACGCAGTATTTT | CASKGYGGAHTDTQYF
TRBJ2-7 | NA | TRBV4-1 | TGCGCCAGCAGCCAACTTCGACAGGCCGAGCAGTACTTC | CASSQLRQAEQYF
TRBJ2-7 | TRBD1 | TRBV5-6 | TGTGCCAGCAGCTTGGGGGACAGGGACGACGAGCAGTACTTC | CASSLGDRDDEQYF
TRBJ2-1 | TRBD2 | TRBV30 | TGTGCCTGGAGTGTTCCAATAGCGGGGGACCTCAATGAGCAGTTCTTC | CAWSVPIAGDLNEQFF
TRBJ2-7 | TRBD1 | TRBV11-2 | TGTGCCAGCAGCTCGGGACAGACCTACGAGCAGTACTTC | CASSSGQTYEQYF
TRBJ2-1 | NA | TRBV4-1 | TGCGCCAGCAGCCAAGTTCAACTGCCTCGGAATGAGCAGTTCTTC | CASSQVQLPRNEQFF
TRBJ1-6 | TRBD1 | TRBV28 | TGTGCCAGCAGTTTCCAGGACAGGGGAGGGTCACCCCTCCACTTT | CASSFQDRGGSPLHF
TRBJ1-6 | TRBD1 | TRBV19 | TGTGCCAGTAGAGAACAGGGGACGGCGCATAATTCACCCCTCCACTTT | CASREQGTAHNSPLHF
TRBJ1-2 | NA | TRBV28 | TGTGCCAGCTGGACAGCTAACTATGGCTACACCTTC | CASWTANYGYTF
TRBJ2-1 | NA | TRBV28 | TGTGCAGTCAAAGCAGGTAACAGCCTCAATGAGCAGTTCTTC | CAVKAGNSLNEQFF
TRBJ2-5 | TRBD2 | TRBV30 | TGTGCCTGGAGTGGAAGCGGGGGGGCCCCCATAAAGACCCAGTACTTC | CAWSGSGGAPIKTQYF